This T cell receptor (beta chain) was found in a study of cytotoxic CD8 clonotypes in ibrutinib-treated CLL. Comment on this clone: What it recognizes is unknown.

The assay was immunoSEQ multiplex PCR, and TCRdb's table has in-frame clones only and misses some. This repertoire shows some 17,000 clones, around 81% found once; its top ten account for 17%. Notes on the study in general: Sustained-remission patients were sampled at different times than progressing patients were.

This TCR was sampled from a human donor with chronic lymphocytic leukemia. Specimen: PBMCs, collected before ibrutinib treatment.

The CDR3 loop reads CASSQAGASGLNEKLFF. The CDR3 DNA sequence: TGCGCCAGCAGCCAAGCCGGAGCGTCGGGGCTTAATGAAAAACTGTTTTTT. J is TRBJ1-4 and V is TRBV4-3; possibly TRBD1 for D (5 bases). In germline, CDR1 is LGHNA, CDR2 YSLEER. Deletions cut 1 base from V and 4 bases from J, with 16 bases between. The CDR3 extends over 17 amino acids.